These 13 T cell receptor beta chains came from one sample sequenced in a study of T-cell memory formation after mild COVID-19. TCRdb independently ran MiXCR on the 5' RACE reads; one entry per CDR3 protein. The sample yields 450,000 or so distinct CDR3 sequences, around 20% seen once. Sequencing was performed on PBMCs or a T cell subset sorted from them (not recorded which). Every receptor here comes from an adult woman who had mild COVID-19 (a few samples of this study predate the infection). Cell type and time point are not known.

The rearrangement uses TRBV7-9 and TRBJ2-7, with a weak D call TRBD1 (5 bases). The CDR3 runs to 13 residues. Trimming removed 8 bases at V and 5 bases at J, with 16 bases between. Germline V CDR1 and CDR2: SEHNR, FQNEAQ (reference sequence). CDR3 sequence: CASAGPGEHEQYF. The CDR3 region has the DNA TGTGCCAGCGCAGGGCCCGGTGAACACGAGCAGTACTTC.

In its sample, this clonotype was seen a few times. The chain joins TRBV7-2 to TRBJ1-2; 8 positions match TRBD1. CDR1 and CDR2 (germline): SGHTA, FQGNSA. The trim removed 5 bases at V and 6 bases at J, leaving 8 bases unmatched. CDR3 length: 14 amino acids. This CDR3 reads CASSPGRTGNGYTF. The CDR3, as DNA: TGTGCCAGCAGCCCCGGCCGGACAGGGAATGGCTACACCTTC.

This clonotype appeared many times. The chain carries TRBV12-3 or TRBV12-4 and TRBJ2-5; tentatively, D is TRBD1 (6 bases). The V gene lost 6 bases and the J gene lost 2 bases, with 10 bases spanning the gap. The CDR3 runs to 13 residues. The CDR3 DNA is TGTGCCAGCAGGCGGACAGCACAAGAGACCCAGTACTTC. Protein product: CASRRTAQETQYF.

The rearrangement uses TRBV20-1 and TRBJ2-2; no clear D. From germline, CDR1 is DFQATT and CDR2 SNEGSKA (reference sequence). The CDR3 spans 13 residues. Trimming pared 0 bases from V and 5 bases from J, leaving 7 bases between. This CDR3 is CSARDWRTGELFF. Written as DNA, the CDR3 is TGCAGTGCTAGAGATTGGAGAACCGGGGAGCTGTTTTTT.

In its sample, this clonotype was seen many times. The V gene is TRBV29-1, the J gene TRBJ2-6; D gene unclear. This CDR3 is 13 amino acids long. In germline, CDR1 is SQVTM, CDR2 ANQGSEA. V lost 6 bases, J lost 0 bases, and 6 bases lay in between. The CDR3 DNA sequence: TGCAGCGTCCGGAGCTCTGGGGCCAACGTCCTGACTTTC. Its translation is CSVRSSGANVLTF.

The J gene is TRBJ2-3, the V gene TRBV27; D might be TRBD2 (5 bases). With 5 bases removed from V and 1 base from J, the gap between germline ends came to 7 bases. Germline V CDR1 and CDR2: MNHEY, SMNVEV (reference sequence). The CDR3 loop spans 13 amino acids. Here the CDR3 DNA reads TGTGCCAGCAGTAAGAGGGGCACAGATACGCAGTATTTT. This encodes CASSKRGTDTQYF.

This clonotype has only a few counts. The genes are TRBV5-1 and TRBJ2-5; TRBD2 might be the D (5 bases). Trimming took 4 bases from V and 5 from J, leaving 21 bases between them. Germline V gives CDR1 SGHRS, CDR2 YFSETQ. The CDR3 length is 16 residues. CDR3 coding DNA: TGCGCCAGCAGCCCTAACGGAGGCCACTCGGGGGAGACCCAGTACTTC. Its protein is CASSPNGGHSGETQYF. Combining the CDR3 with reference TRBV5-1 and TRBJ2-5 gives the whole variable domain KAGVTQTPRYLIKTRGQQVTLSCSPISGHRSVSWYQQTPGQGLQFLFEYFSETQRNKGNFPGRFSGRQFSNSRSEMNVSTLELGDSALYLCASSPNGGHSGETQYFGPGTRLLVL.

The chain joins TRBV12-3 or TRBV12-4 to TRBJ2-2; D might be TRBD2 (6 bases). The CDR3 is 16 amino acids. V was shortened by 1 base and J by 5 bases, with 14 bases between the two germline ends. CDR3 in amino acids: CASSLDSPGGTGELFF. In nucleotides, the CDR3 is TGTGCCAGCAGTTTAGACAGCCCTGGGGGGACCGGGGAGCTGTTTTTT.

This clonotype was observed a handful of times. V gene TRBV3-1 combines with J gene TRBJ2-1; 11 bases agree with TRBD2. There are 15 residues in the CDR3. Germline trimming cut 6 bases from V and 7 bases from J; bases unmatched to any gene: 8. Germline V gene lookup returns CDR1 LGHDT and CDR2 YNNKEL (reference sequence). The CDR3 spells CASRLAGAGTNEQFF. The DNA for the CDR3 is TGTGCCAGCAGACTAGCGGGGGCCGGTACTAATGAGCAGTTCTTC.

This chain uses TRBV12-3 or TRBV12-4 with TRBJ1-5; 9 nucleotides agree with TRBD1. The V segment lost 4 bases and the J segment 5 bases; nucleotides outside the gene matches: 3. CDR3 length: 14 amino acids. CDR3 coding DNA: TGTGCCAGCAGTTACAGGGGGCGCGATCAGCCCCAGCATTTT. It yields the protein CASSYRGRDQPQHF.

This chain uses TRBV25-1 with TRBJ2-1; D not certain. CDR1 MGHDK and CDR2 SYGVNS come from the germline V gene. This CDR3 has 16 residues. V lost 5 bases, J lost 5 bases, and 19 bases lay in between. The CDR3 reads CASSYDRQDANNEQFF. The CDR3 coding sequence is TGTGCCAGCAGTTACGACCGCCAGGACGCCAACAATGAGCAGTTCTTC.

The J gene is TRBJ2-7, the V gene TRBV18; D possibly uses TRBD1 or TRBD2 (5 bases each). V was shortened by 1 base and J by 6 bases, with 19 bases between the two germline ends. CDR3 length: 16 amino acids. From germline, CDR1 is KGHSH and CDR2 LQKENI. This CDR3 is CASSPLLGSGRPEQYF. The CDR3 DNA reads as TGTGCCAGCTCACCACTTTTGGGGTCGGGACGGCCCGAGCAGTACTTC.

This clonotype was seen a few times. The V and J genes are TRBV5-1 and TRBJ2-5; D tentatively reads TRBD1 or TRBD2 (6 bases each). Trimming removed 6 bases from V and 5 bases from J, with 17 bases in between. The CDR3 is 14 amino acids. Germline-derived CDR1 and CDR2 are SGHRS and YFSETQ. CDR3 protein: CASTWGAGDETQYF. The CDR3 nucleotides are TGCGCCAGCACCTGGGGGGCAGGGGACGAGACCCAGTACTTC. Supplemented by reference TRBV5-1 and TRBJ2-5, the full variable domain reads KAGVTQTPRYLIKTRGQQVTLSCSPISGHRSVSWYQQTPGQGLQFLFEYFSETQRNKGNFPGRFSGRQFSNSRSEMNVSTLELGDSALYLCASTWGAGDETQYFGPGTRLLVL.